These 10 T cell receptor beta chains originate from one sample sequenced in a study of CD8 T cells in ankylosing spondylitis. A single record per CDR3 protein comes from TCRdb applying MiXCR to the 5' RACE reads. Among hundreds of thousands of distinct CDR3 sequences, roughly 12% were seen once, and the ten largest hold under 7.5%. Findings of the study overall: A motif of 8 or 9 highly homologous TCR beta variants was seen as apparently characteristic of ankylosing spondylitis blood.

Their antigen targets remain unknown. Sequencing was done on a sample of blood, either unsorted or a sorted T cell fraction (not recorded which). These receptors were taken from a male donor with ankylosing spondylitis.

This clonotype was recorded at least ten times. V usage is TRBV20-1 and J usage is TRBJ2-4; D is unclear. Trimming removed 3 bases from V and 2 bases from J, with 8 bases in between. In germline, CDR1 is DFQATT, CDR2 SNEGSKA (reference sequence). The CDR3 totals 13 residues. CDR3 DNA sequence: TGCAGTGCTAGTTGGCCTCCCAAAAACATTCAGTACTTC. The encoded protein is CSASWPPKNIQYF.

This clonotype was counted only a few times. The chain employs TRBV7-8 and TRBJ1-5, with D uncertain. Germline V lookup: CDR1 SGHVS, CDR2 FQNEAQ. V shed 5 bases and J shed 5 bases, with 13 bases lying between them. The CDR3 has 14 amino acids. The DNA for the CDR3 is TGTGCCAGCAGCCAAAAGTTGGGAGATCAGCCCCAGCATTTT. Protein: CASSQKLGDQPQHF.

The gene calls are TRBV10-2 and TRBJ2-5; D is uncertain. V was shortened by 5 bases and J by 2 bases, with 15 bases between the two germline ends. The CDR3 totals 15 residues. Germline CDR1 is WSHSY and CDR2 is SAAADI. The CDR3 loop reads CASSPTGLVQETQYF. CDR3 coding DNA: TGCGCCAGCAGTCCGACTGGCCTCGTGCAAGAGACCCAGTACTTC.

The rearrangement links TRBV15 to TRBJ2-2, with a weak D call TRBD1 (7 bases). The CDR3 loop spans 16 amino acids. The V gene lost 0 bases and the J gene lost 6 bases, with 14 bases spanning the gap. Germline-derived CDR1 and CDR2 are LNHNV and YYDKDF (reference sequence). CDR3 protein: CATSRERQGGAGELFF. DNA of the CDR3: TGTGCCACCAGCAGAGAACGACAGGGAGGAGCCGGGGAGCTGTTTTTT.

This clonotype was observed at least ten times. The chain has TRBV12-3 or TRBV12-4 and TRBJ1-5; D unclear. V shed 4 bases and J shed 0 bases, with 1 base lying between them. This CDR3 has 12 amino acids. The CDR3 sequence: CASSYSNQPQHF. In DNA, the CDR3 is TGTGCCAGCAGTTATAGCAATCAGCCCCAGCATTTT.

This clonotype has a count of ten or more. The V gene is TRBV18, the J gene TRBJ1-2, with D uncertain. This CDR3 comprises 17 residues. CDR1 and CDR2 (germline): KGHSH, LQKENI. Trimming cost V 2 bases and J 4 bases, with 20 bases left between them. The CDR3 loop is CASSPTQTSPATYGYTF. The DNA of the CDR3 is TGTGCCAGCTCACCAACACAAACTTCACCTGCCACCTATGGCTACACCTTC.

This clonotype was detected a few times. V gene TRBV20-1 combines with J gene TRBJ1-2, with D perhaps TRBD1 (5 bases). The germline V gene encodes CDR1 DFQATT and CDR2 SNEGSKA (reference sequence). This CDR3 is 11 amino acids long. V was trimmed by 7 bases and J by 2 bases, leaving 8 bases between them. DNA for the CDR3: TGCAGTGGGGGGGAAAACTATGGCTACACCTTC. Encoded protein: CSGGENYGYTF.

The gene calls are TRBV4-1 and TRBJ2-5, with 8 bases aligning to TRBD2. Germline CDR1 MGHRA, CDR2 YSYEKL. V was clipped by 0 bases and J by 2 bases; unmatched bases: 11. The CDR3 extends over 18 amino acids. CDR3 in DNA: TGCGCCAGCAGCCAAGAAGCGGTCAGCGGGAGTTATCAAGAGACCCAGTACTTC. Translated, it gives CASSQEAVSGSYQETQYF.

A few counts support this clonotype. Here the CDR3 reads CASSLGGTGTRDEQFF. The DNA of the CDR3 is TGTGCCAGCAGTTTAGGTGGGACAGGGACCAGGGATGAGCAGTTCTTC. The chain combines TRBV12-3 or TRBV12-4 with TRBJ2-1; 9 bases are a match to TRBD1. Trimming took 1 base from V and 8 from J; bases not matched to a gene: 9. There are 16 residues in the CDR3.

This clonotype was seen more than once but under ten times. This chain uses TRBV20-1 with TRBJ2-4; D not resolved. The CDR3 contains 13 residues. Trimming took off 5 bases at V and 0 bases at J, with 8 bases between the two ends. Germline V lookup: CDR1 DFQATT, CDR2 SNEGSKA (reference sequence). The DNA for the CDR3 is TGCAGTGCTCCCGCCTTAGCCAAAAACATTCAGTACTTC. This gives the protein CSAPALAKNIQYF.